This T cell receptor (beta chain) was obtained from a study of T cells expressing NK-cell markers. Study details: The TCR beta repertoires originated in sorted CD3+CD56+NKG2C+, CD3+CD56+NKG2C- and CD3+CD56-NKG2C+ T cells.

On this clonotype: Antigen specificity is unknown.

Overall study results and limits: Once again these clonotypes came out on top in the CD3+CD56-NKG2C+ fraction of several donors.

The CDR3 length is 14 residues. Germline loops: CDR1 SGHRS, CDR2 YFSETQ. 5'RACE template switching with UMIs generated TCR beta cDNA. TCRdb re-called the 5' RACE reads, yielding one record per CDR3 amino acid sequence without DNA. Its table lists about 460,000 distinct CDR3 sequences. The V call is TRBV5-1, the J call TRBJ2-4; the TCRdb call, TRBD1, lacks DNA for checking. The clonotype comes from a woman between 45 and 60 years old in good health. Sequencing was carried out using blood T cells: a sorted CD56 or NKG2C T cell subset, CD4+ or CD8+ T cells, or bulk PBMC T cells (not recorded which). CDR3: CASSSGGAGGIQYF. The complete variable domain, with remaining parts taken from reference TRBV5-1 and TRBJ2-4, reads KAGVTQTPRYLIKTRGQQVTLSCSPISGHRSVSWYQQTPGQGLQFLFEYFSETQRNKGNFPGRFSGRQFSNSRSEMNVSTLELGDSALYLCASSSGGAGGIQYFGAGTRLSVL.